The 21 T cell receptor beta chains reported below all come from one sample, sequenced in a study of blood T cells in healthy people across ages. A sample-barcoded 5' primer and a J-beta primer mix were used in a second PCR of roughly 6 to 11 cycles. TCRdb ran MiXCR on the 5' RACE reads and lists one entry per CDR3 protein. The data show fewer than 2 million distinct CDR3 sequences, with more than 35% seen just once and 20% to 25% held by the top ten. The specimen was blood. The receptors stem from a human donor in good health.

This clonotype appeared many times. This chain uses TRBV5-1 with TRBJ1-2, with TRBD1 as a possible D gene (6 bases). Deletions cut 2 bases from V and 2 bases from J, with 7 bases between. The CDR3 totals 13 residues. The germline V gene has CDR1 SGHRS and CDR2 YFSETQ. The CDR3 spells CASSFGGNYGYTF. CDR3 sequence (DNA): TGCGCCAGCAGCTTCGGGGGCAACTATGGCTACACCTTC.

Only a few counts were recorded for this clonotype. The rearrangement uses TRBV20-1 and TRBJ2-7; 8 nucleotides agree with TRBD2. The CDR3 spans 15 residues. The trim removed 1 base at V and 3 bases at J, leaving 8 bases unmatched. The germline V gene has CDR1 DFQATT and CDR2 SNEGSKA (reference sequence). The CDR3: CSARGSGGQNYEQYF. The CDR3 DNA reads TGCAGTGCTAGAGGAAGCGGGGGCCAGAACTACGAGCAGTACTTC.

The chain joins TRBV9 to TRBJ1-1, with D unclear. The V gene lost 3 bases and the J gene lost 3 bases, with 9 bases spanning the gap. The CDR3 loop spans 13 amino acids. Germline V gene data show CDR1 as SGDLS and CDR2 as YYNGEE. CDR3 coding DNA: TGTGCCAGCAGCGCGCGTTCTTACACTGAAGCTTTCTTT. Translating gives CASSARSYTEAFF.

The chain recombines TRBV29-1 with TRBJ2-5; 13 nucleotides line up with TRBD2. The V gene's germline CDR1 is SQVTM and CDR2 ANQGSEA. The V and J ends lost 8 bases and 5 bases, in that order; junction bases with no gene match: 11. The CDR3 has 15 residues. The CDR3 nucleotides read TGCAGCACAGGACTAGCGGGGGAGGCGCATGAGACCCAGTACTTC. It specifies CSTGLAGEAHETQYF.

The chain combines TRBV11-1 with TRBJ1-2, with D possibly being TRBD1 (5 bases). The CDR3 covers 15 residues. V was cut by 3 bases and J by 0 bases, with 11 bases left in between. The germline gives CDR1 SGHAT, CDR2 FQDESV (reference sequence). The CDR3 is CASSFSTETNYGYTF. In nucleotides, the CDR3 is TGTGCCAGCAGCTTTTCGACAGAGACTAACTATGGCTACACCTTC.

CDR3 bases: TGTGCCAGCAGCCCACGGACAGTGGATAGCACCCTCCACTTT. Its protein product is CASSPRTVDSTLHF. The V call is TRBV16, the J call TRBJ1-6, with TRBD1 as a possible D gene (6 bases). This CDR3 is 14 amino acids long. Germline V gene lookup returns CDR1 KGHSY and CDR2 FQNENV. The V end was cut by 4 bases, the J end by 14 bases, with 18 bases between.

A few counts support this clonotype. The chain is built from TRBV5-6 and TRBJ2-3; D unresolved. Per germline, CDR1 SGHDT and CDR2 YYEEEE. The ends were cut back, 1 base at V and 3 bases at J, with 6 bases in the middle. The length of the CDR3 is 13 residues. The CDR3 DNA sequence: TGTGCCAGCAGCTTGTCCCAGACAGATACGCAGTATTTT. Its translation is CASSLSQTDTQYF.

This clonotype was detected only once. The chain recombines TRBV12-3 or TRBV12-4 with TRBJ2-7; 10 bases map to TRBD1. The V and J ends lost 3 bases and 7 bases, in that order; junction bases with no gene match: 9. This CDR3 spans 15 amino acids. Here the CDR3 reads CASSFKTGGMGEQYF. CDR3 in DNA: TGTGCCAGCAGTTTCAAGACAGGGGGCATGGGGGAGCAGTACTTC.

The rearrangement uses TRBV20-1 and TRBJ2-3, with unresolved D. Germline values: CDR1 DFQATT, CDR2 SNEGSKA (reference sequence). The V and J ends lost 2 bases and 3 bases respectively, with 9 bases between them. The CDR3 spans 13 residues. CDR3 nucleotides: TGCAGTGCTAGACTATCCGGGACAGATACGCAGTATTTT. This sequence encodes CSARLSGTDTQYF.

This rearrangement joins TRBV28 to TRBJ1-1; D is unresolved. This CDR3 comprises 12 residues. V was trimmed by 4 bases and J by 10 bases, leaving 13 bases between them. CDR1 is MDHEN, CDR2 SYDVKM, per germline. The CDR3 DNA is TGTGCCAGCAGTTCTCTCGCGGCAGGAGCTTTCTTT. This translates into CASSSLAAGAFF. The whole variable domain, remainder taken from reference TRBV28 and TRBJ1-1, is DVKVTQSSRYLVKRTGEKVFLECVQDMDHENMFWYRQDPGLGLRLIYFSYDVKMKEKGDIPEGYSVSREKKERFSLILESASTNQTSMYLCASSSLAAGAFFGQGTRLTVV.

This clonotype was picked up a small number of times. V is TRBV9 and J is TRBJ2-1; D ambiguous. Per the germline V gene, CDR1 is SGDLS and CDR2 is YYNGEE. V gave up 0 bases and J gave up 5 bases, with 12 bases separating them. The length of the CDR3 is 15 residues. CDR3 in amino acids: CASSVADTIDNEQFF. In DNA form, the CDR3 reads TGTGCCAGCAGCGTAGCAGACACAATAGACAATGAGCAGTTCTTC.

The chain carries TRBV6-5 and TRBJ2-5; TRBD2 agrees at 7 bases. Losses at the gene ends were 7 bases for V and 2 bases for J; bases not matched to a gene: 7. Germline lookup yields CDR1 MNHEY and CDR2 SVGAGI. The CDR3 is 14 amino acids. The CDR3 nucleotides are TGTGCCAGCAAAATACTAGCGTTTCAAGAGACCCAGTACTTC. The encoded protein is CASKILAFQETQYF.

The chain couples TRBV20-1 to TRBJ1-4, with D hard to call. The CDR3 extends over 13 amino acids. The V end lost 0 bases, the J end lost 8 bases, and 10 bases lay between the germline ends. Per the germline V gene, CDR1 is DFQATT and CDR2 is SNEGSKA (reference sequence). The CDR3 sequence: CSARDQAREKLFF. CDR3 coding DNA: TGCAGTGCTAGAGACCAGGCTAGGGAAAAACTGTTTTTT.

V gene TRBV9 combines with J gene TRBJ2-3; 7 bases line up with TRBD2. The V gene's germline CDR1 is SGDLS and CDR2 YYNGEE. Trimming took 4 bases from V and 7 from J; bases not matched to a gene: 15. This CDR3 region has 16 residues. CDR3 DNA sequence: TGTGCCAGCAGCCCCCGACTAGCTGAAGGTGAATATACGCAGTATTTT. It is translated as CASSPRLAEGEYTQYF. The complete variable domain, with remaining parts taken from reference TRBV9 and TRBJ2-3, reads DSGVTQTPKHLITATGQRVTLRCSPRSGDLSVYWYQQSLDQGLQFLIQYYNGEERAKGNILERFSAQQFPDLHSELNLSSLELGDSALYFCASSPRLAEGEYTQYFGPGTRLTVL.

This chain joins TRBV5-1 and TRBJ2-1; D not certain. V lost 0 bases, J lost 2 bases, and 6 bases lay in between. This CDR3 spans 14 amino acids. Germline V gene data show CDR1 as SGHRS and CDR2 as YFSETQ. The CDR3 is CASSLVFPYNEQFF. CDR3 nucleotides: TGCGCCAGCAGCTTGGTCTTTCCCTACAATGAGCAGTTCTTC.

J is TRBJ1-1 and V is TRBV5-1; no clear D gene. In germline, CDR1 is SGHRS, CDR2 YFSETQ. The CDR3 has 17 residues. The germline V and J ends were trimmed by 0 bases and 0 bases, with 15 bases remaining between them. CDR3 sequence (DNA): TGCGCCAGCAGCTTGGAAACGGTAGTCCCTATGAACACTGAAGCTTTCTTT. This gives the protein CASSLETVVPMNTEAFF.

In this sample, this clonotype turned up a few times. The chain couples TRBV4-3 to TRBJ2-7, with TRBD1 as a possible D gene (6 bases). There are 13 residues in the CDR3. Germline V gene lookup returns CDR1 LGHNA and CDR2 YSLEER. V was shortened by 0 bases and J by 6 bases, with 9 bases between the two germline ends. The DNA for the CDR3 is TGCGCCAGCAGCCAAGACAGGGGTTTCGAGCAGTACTTC. Translated: CASSQDRGFEQYF.

Note on this clonotype: A clone one base away is much larger, so this may be a read error. V and J are TRBV29-1 and TRBJ1-2; no reliable D call. This CDR3 contains 12 residues. Germline V CDR1 and CDR2: SQVTM, ANQGSEA. The V end was cut by 0 bases, the J end by 12 bases, with 14 bases between. DNA of the CDR3: TGCAGCGTTGAAGATCGCCAGTTAAGCCACACCTTC. Residues: CSVEDRQLSHTF.

The chain is built from TRBV3-1 and TRBJ2-7; D is uncertain. Germline V CDR1 and CDR2: LGHDT, YNNKEL (reference sequence). The CDR3 is 15 amino acids. With 4 bases removed from V and 2 bases from J, the gap between germline ends came to 15 bases. The CDR3 DNA sequence: TGTGCCAGCAGCCGAGATGACACCTTGGCCTACGAGCAGTACTTC. As protein: CASSRDDTLAYEQYF.

This clonotype has more than one count but fewer than ten. This sequence joins TRBV20-1 and TRBJ2-1, with D tentatively TRBD1 or TRBD2 (6 bases each). CDR1 DFQATT and CDR2 SNEGSKA come from the germline V gene (reference sequence). V lost 3 bases and J 0 bases, leaving 12 bases between the germline ends. The CDR3 length is 15 residues. The CDR3 spells CSASGGGGSYNEQFF. For the CDR3, the DNA is TGCAGTGCTAGCGGTGGAGGGGGCTCCTACAATGAGCAGTTCTTC.

The CDR3 sequence is CASSPRANEKLFF. The CDR3 nucleotides are TGTGCCAGCAGCCCCCGGGCTAATGAAAAACTGTTTTTT. V usage is TRBV4-2 and J usage is TRBJ1-4; D is ambiguous. The CDR3 length is 13 residues. V was pared by 4 bases and J by 3 bases, with 6 bases between. Germline CDR1 is LGHNA and CDR2 is YNFKEQ.